One and the same sample provided the 5 T cell receptor beta chains below, sequenced in a study of shared clonotypes between healthy human individuals. Data came from immunoSEQ multiplex PCR; TCRdb stores just in-frame clones and leaves some out. The table has 500,000 to 550,000 clones, about 96% seen once. Sequencing was done on a sample of naive CD4+ T cells sorted from blood. As for subset: CD45RA+ positively selected. The receptors were gathered from a woman aged 25 to 39 in good health.

The chain couples TRBV2 to TRBJ2-2; D is unclear. The length of the CDR3 is 13 residues. V was cut by 11 bases and J by 3 bases, with 13 bases left in between. Germline lookup yields CDR1 SNHLY and CDR2 FYNNEI. The CDR3 region has the DNA TGTGCCGGTAGCAGATTCCACACCGGGGAGCTGTTTTTT. Its translation: CAGSRFHTGELFF.

V is TRBV18 and J is TRBJ2-7; D is possibly TRBD1 (5 bases). Trimming took off 4 bases at V and 1 base at J, with 8 bases between the two ends. The CDR3 extends over 13 amino acids. Germline V gene sequence: CDR1 KGHSH, CDR2 LQKENI. The CDR3 loop reads CASSQGNSYEQYF. The CDR3 DNA follows: TGTGCCAGCTCACAGGGGAATTCCTACGAGCAGTACTTC.

The rearrangement links TRBV29-1 to TRBJ1-1; D is uncertain. Germline V gene data show CDR1 as SQVTM and CDR2 as ANQGSEA. Trimming shortened V by 5 bases and J by 0 bases, and 7 bases separated the two germline ends. The CDR3 covers 12 residues. For the CDR3, the DNA is TGCAGCGTTCGTACGGTGAACACTGAAGCTTTCTTT. Amino acids: CSVRTVNTEAFF.

V usage is TRBV19 and J usage is TRBJ1-3; 7 nucleotides align to TRBD1. Unmatched junction bases numbered 6, after V lost 3 bases and J lost 1 base. The CDR3 length is 16 residues. Germline V gene lookup returns CDR1 LNHDA and CDR2 SQIVND (reference sequence). CDR3 protein: CASSIEGGASGNTIYF. In DNA form, the CDR3 reads TGTGCCAGTAGTATTGAAGGGGGCGCATCTGGAAACACCATATATTTT.

The rearrangement uses TRBV7-2 and TRBJ1-5, with a possible D match to TRBD1 (6 bases). V was shortened by 1 base and J by 6 bases, with 19 bases between the two germline ends. The CDR3 covers 17 residues. CDR1 and CDR2 from the germline V gene are SGHTA and FQGNSA. The CDR3 sequence is CASSLDLQSGVGQPQHF. The CDR3 bases are TGTGCCAGCAGCTTAGATCTGCAGTCAGGGGTAGGTCAGCCCCAGCATTTT.